The 30 T cell receptor beta chains in this list originate from one sample, sequenced in a study of identical twins. TCRdb passed the 5' RACE reads through MiXCR, listing each CDR3 protein once. The sample gives some 790,000 distinct CDR3 sequences, over 15% of which show up once; around 13% is in the top ten. The same data also went into a second study, on T cells expressing NK-cell markers.

Source material: PBMCs. These receptors were taken from a woman between 18 and 29 years old in good health.

The chain joins TRBV7-9 to TRBJ1-2; D may be TRBD1 (5 bases). There are 15 residues in the CDR3. V dropped 0 bases and J dropped 7 bases, with 15 bases sitting between them. The germline V gene has CDR1 SEHNR and CDR2 FQNEAQ (reference sequence). The chain's CDR3 is CASSLAGVPDSGYTF. The CDR3 bases are TGTGCCAGCAGCTTAGCGGGGGTCCCGGACTCTGGCTACACCTTC.

The chain joins TRBV7-2 to TRBJ2-1; 11 bases are shared with TRBD2. Trimming cost V 3 bases and J 2 bases; bases outside gene matches: 3. This CDR3 spans 16 amino acids. Germline lookup yields CDR1 SGHTA and CDR2 FQGNSA. The CDR3 here is CASSFGLAGTYNEQFF. CDR3 bases: TGTGCCAGCAGCTTCGGACTAGCGGGTACCTACAATGAGCAGTTCTTC.

The gene calls are TRBV11-2 and TRBJ2-2; 8 bases line up with TRBD1. CDR1 SGHAT and CDR2 FQNNGV come from the germline V gene. J was trimmed by 10 bases and V by 3 bases; bases with no gene match: 19. The CDR3 contains 18 residues. CDR3 bases: TGTGCCAGCAGCTTCCGAATGGTAGGACAGGGACTCCCTCCGGAGCTGTTTTTT. As protein: CASSFRMVGQGLPPELFF. Using reference TRBV11-2 and TRBJ2-2 for the parts outside the CDR3, the full variable domain is EAGVAQSPRYKIIEKRQSVAFWCNPISGHATLYWYQQILGQGPKLLIQFQNNGVVDDSQLPKDRFSAERLKGVDSTLKIQPAKLEDSAVYLCASSFRMVGQGLPPELFFGEGSRLTVL.

This clonotype has only a few counts. The rearrangement joins TRBV10-3 to TRBJ2-2; no clear D. The germline CDR1 and CDR2 sequences are ENHRY and SYGVKD. This CDR3 has 16 amino acids. V lost 1 base, J lost 2 bases, and 11 bases lay in between. As DNA, the CDR3 is TGTGCCATCAGTGAGTTGGGCCCCACCAACACCGGGGAGCTGTTTTTT. Amino acids: CAISELGPTNTGELFF.

A single count supports this clonotype. The chain is built from TRBV7-9 and TRBJ2-1; tentatively, D is TRBD2 (6 bases). Germline lookup yields CDR1 SEHNR and CDR2 FQNEAQ (reference sequence). CDR3 size: 16 residues. Between the trimmed V and J ends, which lost 2 bases and 0 bases, there was a span of 11 bases. The CDR3 DNA sequence: TGTGCCAGCAGCTTAAGCGGGCTGGTCTCCTACAATGAGCAGTTCTTC. Translating gives CASSLSGLVSYNEQFF.

The rearrangement joins TRBV20-1 to TRBJ2-7; no clear D gene. From germline, CDR1 is DFQATT and CDR2 SNEGSKA (reference sequence). The length of the CDR3 is 13 residues. Trimming took 6 bases from V and 3 from J, leaving 15 bases between them. The CDR3 DNA reads as TGCAGTGCCCCAGGCAACCCAAGCTACGAGCAGTACTTC. This codes for CSAPGNPSYEQYF.

This clonotype was observed a few times. The chain is built from TRBV11-2 and TRBJ2-3; the D is unclear. Trimming removed 2 bases at V and 7 bases at J, with 10 bases between. The CDR3 contains 13 residues. Germline V gives CDR1 SGHAT, CDR2 FQNNGV. The CDR3 region is CASSLNVLNTQYF. The CDR3 region has the DNA TGTGCCAGCAGCTTAAATGTCTTAAATACGCAGTATTTT.

This clonotype has more than one count but fewer than ten. The chain combines TRBV15 with TRBJ1-2; possible D gene TRBD1, 5 bases. Germline V CDR1 and CDR2: LNHNV, YYDKDF (reference sequence). The CDR3 runs to 13 residues. The V and J ends lost 4 bases and 5 bases respectively, with 11 bases between them. CDR3: CATSTGGQYGYTF. Here the CDR3 DNA reads TGTGCCACCAGCACCGGCGGACAATATGGCTACACCTTC.

This clonotype appeared once. The chain has TRBV20-1 and TRBJ2-7; 7 bases line up with TRBD2. The V gene end was trimmed by 4 bases and the J gene end by 7 bases; junction bases not matched to a gene: 16. The CDR3 totals 15 residues. The germline V gene encodes CDR1 DFQATT and CDR2 SNEGSKA (reference sequence). The CDR3 bases are TGCAGTGCTACAGTCCCCTGGGCGGGAGCGAGGGAGCAGTACTTC. Its protein product is CSATVPWAGAREQYF.

In this sample, this clonotype turned up a few times. The chain couples TRBV6-2 or TRBV6-3 to TRBJ2-1, with D perhaps being TRBD1 or TRBD2 (5 bases each). The germline gives CDR1 MNHEY, CDR2 SVGEGT. V lost 6 bases and J lost 5, with 11 bases in between. The CDR3 has 13 amino acids. The chain's CDR3 is CASSPRGHNEQFF. In DNA, the CDR3 is TGTGCCAGCAGCCCTCGGGGCCACAATGAGCAGTTCTTC.

This clonotype was observed many times. The chain joins TRBV12-3 or TRBV12-4 to TRBJ1-1; no clear D gene. The CDR3 runs 11 residues. V lost 8 bases and J 1 base, leaving 5 bases between the germline ends. CDR3 sequence (DNA): TGTGCCAGCCTAAGGAACACTGAAGCTTTCTTT. Protein product: CASLRNTEAFF.

This sequence joins TRBV9 and TRBJ2-1, with no clear D. V lost 3 bases and J 10 bases, leaving 11 bases between the germline ends. This CDR3 comprises 12 residues. Germline lookup yields CDR1 SGDLS and CDR2 YYNGEE. The CDR3 sequence: CASSASPLEQFF. The DNA of the CDR3 is TGTGCCAGCAGCGCTTCACCTTTGGAGCAGTTCTTC.

This clonotype turned up a few times. V gene TRBV10-3 combines with J gene TRBJ1-2; D gene unclear. Trimming shortened V by 0 bases and J by 1 base, and 9 bases separated the two germline ends. The CDR3 contains 15 residues. Germline V gene sequence: CDR1 ENHRY, CDR2 SYGVKD. For the CDR3, the DNA is TGTGCCATCAGTGAGTCGCGCGGGTTTAACTATGGCTACACCTTC. Protein: CAISESRGFNYGYTF.

The J gene is TRBJ2-1, the V gene TRBV12-3 or TRBV12-4, with 7 positions matching TRBD2. The CDR3 covers 15 residues. After removal of 3 bases from V and 9 bases from J, the junction contained 11 bases not matched to a gene. The DNA for the CDR3 is TGTGCCAGCAGTTTGGCCGAATTAGCGGGTAGTGAGCAGTTCTTC. It is translated as CASSLAELAGSEQFF.

The V and J genes are TRBV7-9 and TRBJ1-4; D is undetermined. CDR3 length: 14 residues. From germline, CDR1 is SEHNR and CDR2 FQNEAQ (reference sequence). Deletions cut 6 bases from V and 5 bases from J, with 13 bases between. DNA of the CDR3: TGTGCCAGCAGTCCCGGACTGTTCAATGAAAAACTGTTTTTT. This gives the protein CASSPGLFNEKLFF.

The chain carries TRBV7-9 and TRBJ2-5; no firm D call. The V and J ends lost 7 bases and 5 bases respectively, with 17 bases between them. This CDR3 comprises 14 residues. Per germline, CDR1 SEHNR and CDR2 FQNEAQ (reference sequence). Here the CDR3 DNA reads TGTGCCAGCACCTCCCCAGTAGGCGGCGAGACCCAGTACTTC. Protein sequence: CASTSPVGGETQYF.

The chain combines TRBV5-1 with TRBJ1-2, with 7 bases matching TRBD1. After removal of 7 bases from V and 8 bases from J, the junction contained 8 bases not matched to a gene. Per germline, CDR1 SGHRS and CDR2 YFSETQ. The CDR3 totals 12 residues. The CDR3 is CASWGQQEGYTF. The CDR3 DNA follows: TGCGCCAGCTGGGGACAGCAAGAGGGCTACACCTTC.

V gene TRBV7-9 combines with J gene TRBJ2-3; maybe TRBD2 (7 bases). CDR3 size: 15 residues. Germline V gene lookup returns CDR1 SEHNR and CDR2 FQNEAQ (reference sequence). Trimming cost V 4 bases and J 5 bases, with 16 bases left between them. In DNA, the CDR3 is TGTGCCAGCAGCTCAGGGGTCGGGGGGCAAGATACGCAGTATTTT. It codes for CASSSGVGGQDTQYF.

The gene calls are TRBV3-1 and TRBJ2-7; TRBD1 matches 10 bases. The junction had 6 bases not matched to a gene; V was cut back by 4 bases and J by 6 bases. CDR3 length equals 14 residues. The germline V gene has CDR1 LGHDT and CDR2 YNNKEL (reference sequence). The CDR3 DNA sequence: TGTGCCAGCAGCCTGAGGGACAGGGGAGGCGAGCAGTACTTC. Encoded protein: CASSLRDRGGEQYF.

Only a few counts were recorded for this clonotype. The chain joins TRBV2 to TRBJ2-7, with TRBD1 identical over 7 bases. The CDR3 has 14 amino acids. Germline values: CDR1 SNHLY, CDR2 FYNNEI. The V gene end was trimmed by 6 bases and the J gene end by 0 bases; junction bases not matched to a gene: 5. The CDR3 spells CASRLQGDSYEQYF. As DNA, the CDR3 is TGTGCCAGCAGATTGCAGGGGGACTCCTACGAGCAGTACTTC.

This clonotype was seen a handful of times. The chain couples TRBV12-3 or TRBV12-4 to TRBJ2-7; TRBD2 aligns across 7 bases. The CDR3 has 14 residues. The trim removed 6 bases at V and 0 bases at J, leaving 5 bases unmatched. CDR3 nucleotide sequence: TGTGCCAGCAGGGACGGGGGGAGCTCCTACGAGCAGTACTTC. It encodes CASRDGGSSYEQYF.

The rearrangement joins TRBV7-9 to TRBJ2-1; 10 bases fit TRBD2. This CDR3 has 16 amino acids. The germline CDR1 and CDR2 sequences are SEHNR and FQNEAQ (reference sequence). The J segment lost 8 bases and the V segment lost 5 bases, leaving 12 bases of the junction unmatched. The CDR3 loop is CASSVVASGRADEQFF. The CDR3 nucleotides read TGTGCCAGCAGCGTCGTGGCGAGCGGGAGGGCCGATGAGCAGTTCTTC.

This chain connects TRBV7-2 to TRBJ1-1; 8 bases agree with TRBD1. This CDR3 comprises 16 residues. After removal of 5 bases from V and 0 bases from J, the junction contained 8 bases not matched to a gene. CDR1 and CDR2 from the germline V gene are SGHTA and FQGNSA. Written as DNA, the CDR3 is TGTGCCAGCAGCCTCATCCCGGGACAGGTGAACACTGAAGCTTTCTTT. It translates to CASSLIPGQVNTEAFF.

This clonotype was counted between two and nine times. The rearrangement links TRBV25-1 to TRBJ2-1; either TRBD1 or TRBD2 may supply D (7 bases each). The CDR3 extends over 14 amino acids. The germline V gene encodes CDR1 MGHDK and CDR2 SYGVNS. Trimming took 4 bases from V and 7 from J, leaving 14 bases between them. The CDR3 protein is CASSGGGQPNEQFF. The CDR3 DNA follows: TGTGCCAGCAGTGGGGGGGGACAGCCTAATGAGCAGTTCTTC.

V gene TRBV25-1 combines with J gene TRBJ2-1, with 7 bases lining up with TRBD1. The CDR3 has 14 amino acids. The junction had 4 bases not matched to a gene; V was cut back by 3 bases and J by 5 bases. Germline CDR1 reads MGHDK; CDR2 reads SYGVNS. The CDR3 protein is CASSDSGTDNEQFF. Written as DNA, the CDR3 is TGTGCCAGCAGTGACTCCGGGACAGACAATGAGCAGTTCTTC.

This clonotype has a handful of counts. CDR3 coding DNA: TGTGCCAGCAGCCCTTCGGGGGGAATATCGGCAGATACGCAGTATTTT. Translating it yields CASSPSGGISADTQYF. V usage is TRBV7-2 and J usage is TRBJ2-3; 7 bases are a match to TRBD2. J was trimmed by 4 bases and V by 5 bases; bases with no gene match: 12. This CDR3 region has 16 residues. Germline-derived CDR1 and CDR2 are SGHTA and FQGNSA.

This clonotype was detected ten times or more. The V gene is TRBV7-2, the J gene TRBJ2-5, with 13 bases aligning to TRBD2. Germline loops: CDR1 SGHTA, CDR2 FQGNSA. There are 15 residues in the CDR3. J lost 5 bases, V lost 5 bases, and 5 bases had no gene match. CDR3 DNA: TGTGCCAGCAGCCCTCGGACTAGCGGGGGTGAGACCCAGTACTTC. It yields the protein CASSPRTSGGETQYF.

The chain joins TRBV12-3 or TRBV12-4 to TRBJ2-1; D is ambiguous. V was cut by 4 bases and J by 8 bases, with 15 bases left in between. The CDR3 runs 14 residues. The DNA of the CDR3 is TGTGCCAGCAGTTCGGTCCCTTTGGGCCATGAGCAGTTCTTC. This encodes CASSSVPLGHEQFF.

This clonotype was counted a few times. The chain has TRBV12-3 or TRBV12-4 and TRBJ2-3; tentative D call: TRBD1 (5 bases). This CDR3 has 11 residues. Deletions cut 1 base from V and 11 bases from J, with 7 bases between. CDR3 nucleotide sequence: TGTGCCAGCAGTTTAGGGACACAGCAGTATTTT. Translating it yields CASSLGTQQYF.

In the case of this clonotype: Its ends do not fully match the called genes, so a read error is possible. The chain joins TRBV3-1 to TRBJ2-1; TRBD2 agrees at 13 bases. The CDR3 is 16 residues long. Germline V CDR1 and CDR2: LGHDT, YNNKEL (reference sequence). CDR3 in amino acids: CASRQELAGGRYEQFF. The CDR3, as DNA: TGTGCCAGCAGACAAGAACTAGCGGGGGGGCGATATGAGCAGTTCTTC.